The present entry profiles one TCR beta chain with its context. In the PCR, 60 Vbeta and 13 Jbeta primers were used. Repertoires were generated with immunoSEQ multiplex PCR, while TCRdb's copy carries only in-frame clones and drops some. Found here are approximately 300,000 clones, roughly 86% of them singletons; the top ten hold about 2%. This sample is part of a study of cytomegalovirus exposure and HLA in healthy donors. Input material: PBMCs. This clonotype was obtained from a woman between 35 and 50 years old in good health and CMV-seropositive.

The CDR3 is CASSFGGRAYEQYF. CDR3 nucleotide sequence: TGTGCCAGCAGCTTTGGCGGGAGAGCCTACGAGCAGTACTTC. This chain connects TRBV5-4 to TRBJ2-7, with 7 bases fitting TRBD2. V was pared by 2 bases and J by 2 bases, with 4 bases of the junction left unmatched. The CDR3 sequence is 14 residues long. Per the germline V gene, CDR1 is SGHNT and CDR2 is YYREEE (reference sequence).